The clone carrying this T cell receptor (beta chain) was picked up one time. The CDR3 is 15 amino acids. Germline-derived CDR1 and CDR2 are MDHEN and SYDVKM. V gave up 6 bases and J gave up 5 bases; unmatched junction bases: 10. Some clones are missing from TCRdb's copy, which holds only in-frame ones; the method was immunoSEQ multiplex PCR. This sample has around 24,000 clones, with around nine tenths found just once. This sample stems from a study of T cell changes during pregnancy in multiple sclerosis. The sample here was CD4+ T cells from peripheral blood mononuclear cells, taken in the second trimester of pregnancy. The J gene is TRBJ1-1, the V gene TRBV28; 9 bases line up with TRBD1. This clonotype was sampled from a female donor in good health, enrolled as a control in a pregnancy study. CDR3 nucleotide sequence: TGTGCCAGCAGCGGGACAGGGAGATGGGGAACTGAAGCTTTCTTT. Encoded protein: CASSGTGRWGTEAFF.